This T cell receptor beta chain was recovered during a study of T-cell reconstitution after alpha-beta-depleted transplantation in children (dated by TCRdb to 2015 to 2016). About the full investigation: The study quantitatively tracked T-cell immune reconstitution after TCRalphabeta/CD19-depleted allogeneic hematopoietic cell transplantation in children using TCR repertoire profiling.

As encoded in the germline V gene (reference sequence), CDR1 is MNHEY while CDR2 is SMNVEV. V lost 5 bases and J lost 5 bases; the stretch between them is 10 bases long. The CDR3, cysteine through phenylalanine, is 12 amino acids long. Only the CDR3 DNA is retained, 36 bases long and in frame from the first base. This clonotype was picked up a small number of times. Its recognized antigen is unknown. No base qualities exist here, and no much larger clone lies one base off it. Libraries were built with PCR. Sequenced using an Illumina HiSeq 2500. TCR library preparation used molecular barcoding, with unique molecular identifiers applied to normalize quantification of the TCRbeta repertoire. TCRdb took the public reads, trimmed them with fastp at Q25, ran MiXCR for clone calling and kept in-frame beta chains. Merged by CDR3 protein, the rows form single entries marked with the most common genes and DNA. In all, the sample holds about 540,000 distinct CDR3 sequences, and around 20% of those were seen once. In total, the top ten clones hold around 3.3% of the sample.

The sequence is built from TRBV27 and TRBJ2-7, with the identity of the D gene unclear. The clonotype originates from a human donor who donated a stem cell graft to a child with acute lymphoblastic leukemia. Sample: PBMCs from the stem cell graft donor, taken from the stem cell graft. CDR3 protein: CASSPGKNEQYF. The DNA sequence follows: TGTGCCAGCAGTCCAGGCAAGAACGAGCAGTACTTC.